The entry below gives a single T cell receptor beta chain sequence along with its context. Its cognate antigen is unknown. Source study methods: Junction-only immunoSEQ sequences carried no quality scores, so filtering differed. The table came from immunoSEQ multiplex PCR; TCRdb's copy has only in-frame clones and leaves some out. V and J calls and clone size are as listed in that table; D and trimming were resolved from the DNA. This sample has 900,000 to 1,200,000 clones, with around 78% found just once. Trimming cost V 6 bases and J 0 bases; bases outside gene matches: 4. CDR1 and CDR2 from the germline V gene are MDHEN and SYDVKM. The CDR3 is 15 residues long. This sample is drawn from a study of shared clonotypes between healthy human individuals. Broader study findings: Non-shared clonotypes displayed generation probabilities falling below those of clonotypes present in all four donors. Sampling involved blood alone; tissue repertoires likely differ.

CD4+ cells underwent separation, giving CD45RA+ naive and CD45RA-negative memory subsets. The sample consisted of memory CD4+ T cells from PBMCs. Subset specified: CD45RA-negative fraction. This chain joins TRBV28 and TRBJ2-1; 8 bases map to TRBD1. The receptor's source is a man younger than 35 in good health. Some clones in this sample may be carry-over from other donors' samples. For the CDR3, the DNA is TGTGCCAGCAGCTGGGACAGGAGCTCCTACAATGAGCAGTTCTTC. Translated, it gives CASSWDRSSYNEQFF.